The 31 T cell receptor beta chains below come from one sample, sequenced in a study of blood T cell repertoires in COVID-19. Sequencing used immunoSEQ multiplex PCR; TCRdb keeps in-frame clones, though not all of them. Altogether some 160,000 clones are present, roughly nine tenths being singletons, with the ten largest covering more than 3%. The sequenced sample consisted of peripheral blood. The receptors were sampled from an older woman with acute or convalescent COVID-19.

The chain carries TRBV18 and TRBJ1-1, with D possibly TRBD1 on 5 matching bases. CDR1 and CDR2 (germline): KGHSH, LQKENI. The V end lost 3 bases, the J end lost 5 bases, and 10 bases lay between the germline ends. The CDR3 sequence is 13 residues long. CDR3 sequence reads: CASSPSRGTEAFF. CDR3 DNA sequence: TGTGCCAGCTCACCGAGCCGGGGGACTGAAGCTTTCTTT. Filled out from reference TRBV18 and TRBJ1-1, the complete variable domain reads NAGVMQNPRHLVRRRGQEARLRCSPMKGHSHVYWYRQLPEEGLKFMVYLQKENIIDESGMPKERFSAEFPKEGPSILRIQQVVRGDSAAYFCASSPSRGTEAFFGQGTRLTVV.

The rearrangement joins TRBV28 to TRBJ1-5; D not certain. The CDR3 runs to 17 residues. V was cut by 1 base and J by 4 bases, with 17 bases left in between. The germline gives CDR1 MDHEN, CDR2 SYDVKM. CDR3 DNA sequence: TGTGCCAGCAGTTTATCGTCGGGGTTCCTCTCTAATCAGCCCCAGCATTTT. Amino acid sequence: CASSLSSGFLSNQPQHF.

The chain employs TRBV6-5 and TRBJ2-3, with TRBD1 identical over 9 bases. Germline V gene lookup returns CDR1 MNHEY and CDR2 SVGAGI. V lost 6 bases, J lost 6 bases, and 7 bases stayed unmatched. CDR3 length: 14 amino acids. The CDR3 loop is CASSLQGAGDTQYF. In DNA form, the CDR3 reads TGTGCCAGCAGCTTACAGGGGGCGGGTGATACGCAGTATTTT.

The chain couples TRBV19 to TRBJ2-2; TRBD1 matches 9 bases. V gave up 9 bases and J gave up 5 bases; unmatched junction bases: 13. The germline V gene has CDR1 LNHDA and CDR2 SQIVND (reference sequence). CDR3 length: 16 amino acids. The DNA for the CDR3 is TGTGCCAGCTACCCTAAAGCGACAGGGGGGACCGGGGAGCTGTTTTTT. This codes for CASYPKATGGTGELFF.

V is TRBV15 and J is TRBJ1-1, with TRBD1 identical over 7 bases. J lost 4 bases, V lost 4 bases, and 3 bases had no gene match. The CDR3 is 13 residues long. CDR1 LNHNV and CDR2 YYDKDF come from the germline V gene (reference sequence). The CDR3 loop is CATSTDRATEAFF. CDR3 sequence (DNA): TGTGCCACCAGCACCGACAGGGCCACTGAAGCTTTCTTT.

The rearrangement uses TRBV29-1 and TRBJ1-5, with 10 positions matching TRBD1. The germline V gene has CDR1 SQVTM and CDR2 ANQGSEA. CDR3 length: 14 amino acids. As DNA, the CDR3 is TGCACCCTACTGAGGGACAGGGGAAATCAGCCCCAGCATTTT. It codes for CTLLRDRGNQPQHF. Supplemented by reference TRBV29-1 and TRBJ1-5, the full variable domain reads SAVISQKPSRDICQRGTSLTIQCQVDSQVTMMFWYRQQPGQSLTLIATANQGSEATYESGFVIDKFPISRPNLTFSTLTVSNMSPEDSSIYLCTLLRDRGNQPQHFGDGTRLSIL.

This chain uses TRBV3-1 (or the pseudogene TRBV3-2) with TRBJ2-3, with 7 bases fitting TRBD1. In germline, CDR1 is LGHDT, CDR2 YNNKEL (reference sequence). Unmatched junction bases numbered 7, after V lost 5 bases and J lost 5 bases. The CDR3 extends over 14 amino acids. The chain's CDR3 is CASSFTPGGDTQYF. The CDR3 nucleotides read TGTGCCAGCAGCTTCACCCCAGGGGGAGATACGCAGTATTTT.

This chain connects TRBV25-1 to TRBJ1-6; TRBD1 is a possible D gene (5 bases). The CDR3 is made up of 12 amino acids. V gave up 8 bases and J gave up 10 bases, with 12 bases separating them. The V gene's germline CDR1 is MGHDK and CDR2 SYGVNS. CDR3 region: CASRRGISPLHF. Here the CDR3 DNA reads TGTGCCAGCCGAAGGGGAATCTCACCCCTCCACTTT.

The chain couples TRBV5-1 to TRBJ2-2; D may be TRBD2 (5 bases). CDR1 and CDR2 from the germline V gene are SGHRS and YFSETQ. This CDR3 is built from 17 residues. Deletions cut 6 bases from V and 4 bases from J, with 22 bases between. CDR3 nucleotides: TGCGCCAGCATCCCAAATCGCGGTAGCGCGAGCACCGGGGAGCTGTTTTTT. Amino acids: CASIPNRGSASTGELFF.

Written as DNA, the CDR3 is TGTGCCAGTAGGTTGCAGGGGGAAGATCAGCCCCAGCATTTT. This gives the protein CASRLQGEDQPQHF. This chain joins TRBV19 and TRBJ1-5; the match to TRBD1 covers 7 bases. The CDR3 loop spans 14 amino acids. J lost 5 bases, V lost 6 bases, and 7 bases had no gene match. The germline V gene has CDR1 LNHDA and CDR2 SQIVND (reference sequence).

This clone was detected a few times. The chain uses TRBV6-6 and TRBJ1-1; D is unresolved. V was shortened by 0 bases and J by 0 bases, with 5 bases between the two germline ends. Germline V gives CDR1 MNHNY, CDR2 SVGAGI (reference sequence). The CDR3 has 14 amino acids. In DNA form, the CDR3 reads TGTGCCAGCAGTTACTCAGAGATGAACACTGAAGCTTTCTTT. Translation: CASSYSEMNTEAFF.

This clone qualifies as medium-sized. The gene calls are TRBV15 and TRBJ2-3; D call uncertain. CDR1 and CDR2 (germline): LNHNV, YYDKDF (reference sequence). The ends were cut back, 0 bases at V and 6 bases at J, with 16 bases in the middle. The CDR3 has 16 residues. In DNA form, the CDR3 reads TGTGCCACCAGCAGAGATAAGCCAGGCGTGTGGGATACGCAGTATTTT. It yields the protein CATSRDKPGVWDTQYF.

J is TRBJ1-5 and V is TRBV5-1, with D maybe TRBD1 (6 bases). Per germline, CDR1 SGHRS and CDR2 YFSETQ. Between the trimmed V and J ends, which lost 0 bases and 3 bases, there was a span of 7 bases. This CDR3 comprises 14 residues. This CDR3 is CASSLEGVNQPQHF. CDR3 coding DNA: TGCGCCAGCAGCTTGGAGGGGGTCAATCAGCCCCAGCATTTT. The full variable domain, completed using reference TRBV5-1 and TRBJ1-5, is KAGVTQTPRYLIKTRGQQVTLSCSPISGHRSVSWYQQTPGQGLQFLFEYFSETQRNKGNFPGRFSGRQFSNSRSEMNVSTLELGDSALYLCASSLEGVNQPQHFGDGTRLSIL.

The chain is built from TRBV25-1 and TRBJ1-4; TRBD1 agrees at 10 bases. Per germline, CDR1 MGHDK and CDR2 SYGVNS. J lost 6 bases, V lost 3 bases, and 1 base had no gene match. This CDR3 spans 14 amino acids. The CDR3 DNA reads as TGTGCCAGCAGTGACGGGACAGGGGATGAAAAACTGTTTTTT. Its translation: CASSDGTGDEKLFF.

This chain uses TRBV15 with TRBJ1-6; maybe TRBD1 (5 bases). The CDR3 totals 13 residues. Trimming left V 3 bases short and J 6 bases short, with 6 bases between. In germline, CDR1 is LNHNV, CDR2 YYDKDF (reference sequence). Here the CDR3 DNA reads TGTGCCACCAGCAGGGGGCGTAATTCACCCCTCCACTTT. Protein: CATSRGRNSPLHF.

The V and J genes are TRBV5-5 and TRBJ2-7; 7 bases align to TRBD2. This CDR3 has 15 amino acids. With 2 bases clipped from V and 4 bases from J, the junction kept 9 bases outside the gene matches. Germline V CDR1 and CDR2: SGHKS, YYEKEE (reference sequence). The CDR3 region is CASSFLADSFYEQYF. In DNA form, the CDR3 reads TGTGCCAGCAGCTTTCTAGCGGACTCTTTTTACGAGCAGTACTTC.

The J gene is TRBJ1-1, the V gene TRBV11-3, with 7 bases fitting TRBD1. This CDR3 spans 12 amino acids. CDR1 SGHNT and CDR2 YENEEA come from the germline V gene. V dropped 5 bases and J dropped 5; count of bases not matched to a gene: 2. The CDR3 DNA sequence: TGTGCCAGCAGCAAGGGGGCAACTGAAGCTTTCTTT. As protein: CASSKGATEAFF. Full variable domain (missing parts from reference TRBV11-3 and TRBJ1-1): EAGVVQSPRYKIIEKKQPVAFWCNPISGHNTLYWYLQNLGQGPELLIRYENEEAVDDSQLPKDRFSAERLKGVDSTLKIQPAELGDSAVYLCASSKGATEAFFGQGTRLTVV.

V and J are TRBV4-1 and TRBJ1-4; D unresolved. Germline values: CDR1 MGHRA, CDR2 YSYEKL. The V end was cut by 0 bases, the J end by 4 bases, with 12 bases between. The CDR3 is 16 residues long. CDR3 amino acids: CASSQDSGLGNEKLFF. The CDR3 region has the DNA TGCGCCAGCAGCCAAGATAGCGGGCTCGGTAATGAAAAACTGTTTTTT.

The rearrangement uses TRBV15 and TRBJ1-4; D not certain. The germline gives CDR1 LNHNV, CDR2 YYDKDF (reference sequence). This CDR3 contains 12 residues. The ends were cut back, 2 bases at V and 7 bases at J, with 5 bases in the middle. This chain's CDR3 is CATSRHTEKLFF. In nucleotides, the CDR3 is TGTGCCACCAGCAGACACACTGAAAAACTGTTTTTT.

V usage is TRBV5-4 and J usage is TRBJ1-1, with no clear D. The CDR3 is 16 amino acids. Trimming pared 4 bases from V and 1 base from J, leaving 17 bases between. Germline CDR1 is SGHNT and CDR2 is YYREEE (reference sequence). CDR3 bases: TGTGCCAGCAGCCCACCACCAGGACGGGAGAACACTGAAGCTTTCTTT. Translation: CASSPPPGRENTEAFF.

This chain connects TRBV28 to TRBJ1-1; 10 bases agree with TRBD1. The germline V gene has CDR1 MDHEN and CDR2 SYDVKM. CDR3 size: 15 residues. The trim removed 1 base at V and 5 bases at J, leaving 4 bases unmatched. For the CDR3, the DNA is TGTGCCAGCAGTTTATACGGGACAGGGGTGACTGAAGCTTTCTTT. It encodes CASSLYGTGVTEAFF. The complete variable domain, with remaining parts taken from reference TRBV28 and TRBJ1-1, reads DVKVTQSSRYLVKRTGEKVFLECVQDMDHENMFWYRQDPGLGLRLIYFSYDVKMKEKGDIPEGYSVSREKKERFSLILESASTNQTSMYLCASSLYGTGVTEAFFGQGTRLTVV.

This chain uses TRBV4-1 with TRBJ2-1; no reliable D call. CDR3 length: 16 amino acids. V lost 0 bases to trimming and J lost 5 bases, with 14 bases between them. Looked up from germline, CDR1 is MGHRA and CDR2 is YSYEKL. CDR3 sequence: CASSQDAGRNHNEQFF. The DNA for the CDR3 is TGCGCCAGCAGCCAAGATGCAGGCCGAAACCACAATGAGCAGTTCTTC.

The CDR3 loop reads CASSFFGGGSNSPLHF. The CDR3 DNA reads TGTGCCAGCAGCTTTTTTGGGGGGGGCAGTAATTCACCCCTCCACTTT. The gene calls are TRBV5-5 and TRBJ1-6; perhaps TRBD1 as D (6 bases). Trimming removed 2 bases from V and 6 bases from J, with 15 bases in between. The CDR3 has 16 amino acids. Germline V gives CDR1 SGHKS, CDR2 YYEKEE (reference sequence).

This chain connects TRBV19 to TRBJ2-7; 8 nucleotides align to TRBD2. The CDR3 is made up of 18 amino acids. Unmatched junction bases numbered 11, after V lost 0 bases and J lost 1 base. Germline values: CDR1 LNHDA, CDR2 SQIVND (reference sequence). This CDR3 reads CASSIDLIAGLQSYEQYF. CDR3 nucleotide sequence: TGTGCCAGTAGTATAGATCTAATAGCGGGACTTCAATCCTACGAGCAGTACTTC.

This chain uses TRBV19 with TRBJ1-2, with 12 nucleotides matching TRBD1. CDR1 and CDR2 (germline): LNHDA, SQIVND (reference sequence). The CDR3 is 16 residues long. The trim removed 7 bases at V and 8 bases at J, leaving 14 bases unmatched. CDR3 protein: CASNYLFGDRGHGYTF. CDR3 bases: TGTGCCAGTAACTATCTCTTTGGGGACAGGGGGCACGGCTACACCTTC.

The genes are TRBV19 and TRBJ1-6; 7 bases are a match to TRBD1. J gave up 9 bases and V 1 base, and 6 bases lay outside the gene matches. CDR3 length: 15 residues. Germline loops: CDR1 LNHDA, CDR2 SQIVND (reference sequence). For the CDR3, the DNA is TGTGCCAGTAGTATAGGGGCCGACAGGGTTTCACCCCTCCACTTT. Its translation is CASSIGADRVSPLHF.

This chain joins TRBV10-3 and TRBJ2-2, with a possible D match to TRBD2 (5 bases). The germline V gene has CDR1 ENHRY and CDR2 SYGVKD. V lost 2 bases to trimming and J lost 1 base, with 8 bases between them. This CDR3 is 15 amino acids long. The CDR3 bases are TGTGCCATCAGTGAGACGGACTGGAACACCGGGGAGCTGTTTTTT. The encoded protein is CAISETDWNTGELFF.

The V and J genes are TRBV2 and TRBJ1-5, with no clear D. Trimming pared 4 bases from V and 2 bases from J, leaving 9 bases between. The CDR3 length is 14 residues. CDR1 is SNHLY and CDR2 is FYNNEI in the germline V gene. CDR3 nucleotide sequence: TGTGCCAGCAGTGTTGCGATCGGCAATCAGCCCCAGCATTTT. It encodes CASSVAIGNQPQHF.

V and J are TRBV11-3 and TRBJ2-1; TRBD1 aligns across 8 bases. The V and J ends lost 4 bases and 7 bases, in that order; junction bases with no gene match: 6. This CDR3 region has 14 residues. The germline V gene has CDR1 SGHNT and CDR2 YENEEA. CDR3 coding DNA: TGTGCCAGCAGCTCCGGACAGGGTGGGAATGAGCAGTTCTTC. It specifies CASSSGQGGNEQFF.

CDR3 residues: CASSPRREVYGYTF. CDR3 in DNA: TGTGCCAGCAGCCCACGACGGGAGGTGTATGGCTACACCTTC. J is TRBJ1-2 and V is TRBV7-2; no firm D call. CDR3 length equals 14 residues. V lost 5 bases, J lost 5 bases, and 15 bases lay in between. Looked up from germline, CDR1 is SGHTA and CDR2 is FQGNSA.

V is TRBV5-1 and J is TRBJ2-6, with a possible D match to TRBD1 (6 bases). Germline V lookup: CDR1 SGHRS, CDR2 YFSETQ. This CDR3 region has 16 residues. V was cut by 4 bases and J by 0 bases, with 11 bases left in between. The CDR3 protein is CASSMGHLSGANVLTF. CDR3 sequence (DNA): TGCGCCAGCAGCATGGGACACCTCTCTGGGGCCAACGTCCTGACTTTC.